The rows below give T cell receptor beta chains drawn from one sample of a study of shared clonotypes between healthy human individuals. Assay: immunoSEQ multiplex PCR; the TCRdb copy retains only in-frame clones and omits some. The profile shows around 2.1 million clones, roughly 91% of them singletons. The material sequenced was naive CD8+ T cells from PBMCs. The receptors originated from a young man in good health. Some clones in this sample may be carry-over from other donors' samples. Both conserved end residues are part of each CDR3. A D gene is named only where the DNA matches it firmly. Size is stated for part of the rows, as once, few or many counts, or as a class when the clone is expanded.

>.|TRBD1|TRBJ2-3|TRBV4-1
CASSQPPAGGISDTQYF
TGCGCCAGCAGCCAGCCCCCAGCAGGGGGCATTTCAGATACGCAGTATTTT
>.|.|TRBJ2-5|TRBV7-9
CASSSLETQYF
TGTGCCAGCAGCTCTTTAGAGACCCAGTACTTC
>once|.|TRBJ1-6|TRBV18
CASSPPLDQGRGSPLHF
TGTGCCAGCTCACCACCGCTAGATCAGGGTCGGGGTTCACCCCTCCACTTT
>.|.|TRBJ1-1|TRBV27
CASSPRWGTEAFF
TGTGCCAGCAGTCCCCGTTGGGGGACTGAAGCTTTCTTT
>.|.|TRBJ2-7|TRBV4-3
CASSQDSRGFTF
TGCGCCAGCAGCCAAGATTCGAGGGGGTTTACCTTC
>.|TRBD2|TRBJ2-1|TRBV7-8
CASRGGAGLYNEQFF
TGTGCCAGCAGGGGAGGAGCGGGACTCTACAATGAGCAGTTCTTC
>.|TRBD2|TRBJ2-2|TRBV9
CASSRSGRAFTGELFF
TGTGCCAGCAGCCGTAGCGGGAGGGCCTTCACCGGGGAGCTGTTTTTT
>.|.|TRBJ2-7|TRBV19
CASSVDTRYEQYF
TGTGCCAGTAGTGTTGACACCCGGTACGAGCAGTACTTC
>.|.|TRBJ2-3|TRBV7-9
CASSPITDTQYF
TGTGCCAGCAGCCCAATCACGGATACGCAGTATTTT
>.|.|TRBJ2-7|TRBV27
CASSFGTEQYF
TGTGCCAGCAGTTTTGGGACAGAGCAGTACTTC
>.|TRBD2|TRBJ2-7|TRBV27
CASRLAGVGSGYEQYF
TGTGCCAGCCGATTAGCGGGAGTGGGATCTGGGTACGAGCAGTACTTC
>.|.|TRBJ2-7|TRBV25-1
CASSMTSYEQYF
TGTGCCAGCAGTATGACGTCTTACGAGCAGTACTTC
>.|.|TRBJ2-1|TRBV28
CASSPPGTYYNEQFF
TGTGCCAGCAGCCCGCCCGGGACTTACTACAATGAGCAGTTCTTC
>.|.|TRBJ2-7|TRBV19
CASSMIPASYEQYF
TGTGCCAGTAGTATGATACCTGCTTCCTACGAGCAGTACTTC
>once|.|TRBJ1-5|TRBV21-1
CASSKDTQISNQPQHF
TGTGCCAGCAGCAAAGACACACAAATTAGCAATCAGCCCCAGCATTTT
>.|.|TRBJ2-7|TRBV28
CASSHGRDSYEQYF
TGTGCCAGCAGCCACGGACGGGACTCCTACGAGCAGTACTTC